The clone carrying this T cell receptor (delta chain) was counted a few times. Its antigen is currently unknown. TCRdb lists the protein of a much larger clone for this DNA, which differs at residue 12, so this is likely a read error; the protein given here is translated from the DNA itself. Vgamma9/Vdelta2+ and Vdelta2-negative gammadelta T cells were flow-sorted from PBMC for bulk sequencing. TCRdb re-called the multiplex PCR reads using CATT. The data show 50,000 to 65,000 delta-chain clones, approximately 1.7% seen once. This sample is drawn from a study of γδ T cells in repeated Plasmodium falciparum infection. About the research overall: Malaria-naive adults were infected with P. falciparum NF54 four times over around 600 days. Study-level results: Donors in Mali lived in a small rural village, largely one ethnic group.

The CDR3 has 23 residues. From germline, CDR1 is TSWWSYY and CDR2 QGS. The genes are TRDV1 and TRDJ1, with TRDD2 matching over 9 bases. No J gene was available from TCRdb, and it was assigned here by a germline match of the DNA. The sequenced sample was gamma-delta T cells from blood. The receptor's source is a pool of human donors (malaria-infected and uninfected, not separated). The CDR3 loop reads CAFHTSFLRVLRDQLGDTDKLIF. CDR3 coding DNA: TGTGCCTTCCATACCTCCTTCCTACGGGTACTGAGGGACCAGCTGGGGGACACCGATAAACTCATCTTT.